The 30 T cell receptor beta chains in this list originate from one sample, sequenced in a study of blood T cell repertoires in COVID-19. TCRdb's copy holds only in-frame clones and misses some; the assay was immunoSEQ multiplex PCR. The table lists roughly 260,000 clones, approximately 89% of them singletons. Sample: PBMCs or T cells enriched from blood (not recorded which). These receptors were taken from a young woman who had recovered from COVID-19.

The chain recombines TRBV7-8 with TRBJ2-3; 16 bases align to TRBD2. The germline V gene has CDR1 SGHVS and CDR2 FQNEAQ. V dropped 5 bases and J dropped 4; count of bases not matched to a gene: 12. This CDR3 is built from 19 residues. Here the CDR3 reads CASSMGLAGGPGIADTQYF. CDR3 coding DNA: TGTGCCAGCAGCATGGGACTAGCGGGAGGGCCAGGGATTGCAGATACGCAGTATTTT.

The J gene is TRBJ2-3, the V gene TRBV6-5; no firm D call. Germline V gives CDR1 MNHEY, CDR2 SVGAGI. V lost 6 bases, J lost 5 bases, and 9 bases lay in between. This CDR3 comprises 12 residues. The CDR3 is CASRSSGDTQYF. The CDR3 DNA is TGTGCCAGCAGGTCCTCCGGAGATACGCAGTATTTT.

This clone was detected only once. The chain recombines TRBV19 with TRBJ1-1; perhaps TRBD1 as D (6 bases). The V gene's germline CDR1 is LNHDA and CDR2 SQIVND (reference sequence). CDR3 length: 17 amino acids. V was clipped by 7 bases and J by 0 bases, with 21 bases between them. CDR3 protein: CASTELGQGPMNTEAFF. In DNA form, the CDR3 reads TGTGCCAGTACCGAGTTAGGGCAGGGGCCGATGAACACTGAAGCTTTCTTT. Full variable domain (outside the CDR3, taken from reference TRBV19 and TRBJ1-1): DGGITQSPKYLFRKEGQNVTLSCEQNLNHDAMYWYRQDPGQGLRLIYYSQIVNDFQKGDIAEGYSVSREKKESFPLTVTSAQKNPTAFYLCASTELGQGPMNTEAFFGQGTRLTVV.

The chain combines TRBV21-1 with TRBJ1-5; the D segment call TRBD1 is taken from the table without a DNA check. TRBV21-1 is given as a pseudogene. This CDR3 comprises 16 residues. DNA for the CDR3: TGTGCCAGCAGCAAAGGAGGGACAGGGGGCGATCAGCCCCAGCATTTT. Residues: CASSKGGTGGDQPQHF.

This clone has just one count. The CDR3 here is CASSLSTGANQPQHF. The CDR3, as DNA: TGTGCCAGCAGTTTATCGACAGGGGCAAATCAGCCCCAGCATTTT. The chain recombines TRBV27 with TRBJ1-5, with 8 bases aligning to TRBD1. CDR1 and CDR2 from the germline V gene are MNHEY and SMNVEV (reference sequence). J gave up 4 bases and V 0 bases, and 2 bases lay outside the gene matches. The CDR3 loop spans 15 amino acids.

V and J are TRBV7-9 and TRBJ2-7; TRBD1 matches at 7 bases. Germline-derived CDR1 and CDR2 are SEHNR and FQNEAQ (reference sequence). The ends lost 1 base at V and 3 bases at J; junction bases unmatched: 3. This CDR3 is built from 14 residues. CDR3 sequence reads: CASSLVAGGYEQYF. CDR3 nucleotide sequence: TGTGCCAGCAGCTTAGTGGCAGGGGGCTACGAGCAGTACTTC.

The chain has TRBV2 and TRBJ2-6; 9 bases are a match to TRBD1. With V trimmed by 7 bases and J by 2 bases, 6 bases remained unmatched. Germline assignment: CDR1 SNHLY and CDR2 FYNNEI. The CDR3 covers 16 residues. CDR3 coding DNA: TGTGCCAGCAAGGACAGGGGCCTAACTGGGGCCAACGTCCTGACTTTC. Its protein product is CASKDRGLTGANVLTF.

V and J are TRBV6-2 or TRBV6-3 and TRBJ2-1; 7 bases agree with TRBD1. The V and J ends lost 5 bases and 10 bases, in that order; junction bases with no gene match: 14. Germline-derived CDR1 and CDR2 are MNHEY and SVGEGT. This CDR3 region has 15 residues. CDR3 sequence: CASSKPTDRVGEQFF. CDR3 nucleotides: TGTGCCAGCAGTAAGCCGACTGACAGGGTTGGCGAGCAGTTCTTC.

The CDR3 here is CAWSSTGVGYTF. The CDR3 DNA is TGTGCCTGGAGTTCGACAGGGGTTGGCTACACCTTC. The rearrangement joins TRBV30 to TRBJ1-2; 8 bases fit TRBD1. Trimming cost V 2 bases and J 7 bases; bases outside gene matches: 3. From germline, CDR1 is GTSNPN and CDR2 SVGIG (reference sequence). The CDR3 runs to 12 residues. Variable domain in full (rest from reference TRBV30 and TRBJ1-2): SQTIHQWPATLVQPVGSPLSLECTVEGTSNPNLYWYRQAAGRGLQLLFYSVGIGQISSEVPQNLSASRPQDRQFILSSKKLLLSDSGFYLCAWSSTGVGYTFGSGTRLTVV.

The chain employs TRBV10-3 and TRBJ2-3, with 8 nucleotides matching TRBD2. Germline V gives CDR1 ENHRY, CDR2 SYGVKD. The CDR3 contains 16 residues. The V gene end was trimmed by 10 bases and the J gene end by 6 bases; junction bases not matched to a gene: 18. The CDR3 nucleotides are TGTGCCACCTCAGCCGGGGGGGGGCAGATCCGCGATACGCAGTATTTT. It yields the protein CATSAGGGQIRDTQYF.

The genes are TRBV5-1 and TRBJ1-2, with TRBD1 matching over 9 bases. V trimming: 4 bases; J trimming: 3 bases; junction bases outside the gene matches: 7. The CDR3 is made up of 15 amino acids. Germline V CDR1 and CDR2: SGHRS, YFSETQ. CDR3: CASSPGTGWDYGYTF. The CDR3 nucleotides read TGCGCCAGCAGCCCCGGGACAGGGTGGGACTATGGCTACACCTTC.

The chain carries TRBV12-3 or TRBV12-4 and TRBJ1-2; maybe TRBD1 (5 bases). V lost 1 base and J lost 4, with 7 bases in between. This CDR3 contains 13 residues. The CDR3 reads CASSLGQTYGYTF. The DNA of the CDR3 is TGTGCCAGCAGTTTAGGACAGACCTATGGCTACACCTTC.

The chain combines TRBV3-1 (or the pseudogene TRBV3-2) with TRBJ2-7, with 7 bases lining up with TRBD1. The V segment lost 5 bases and the J segment 8 bases; nucleotides outside the gene matches: 6. The germline CDR1 and CDR2 sequences are LGHDT and YNNKEL (reference sequence). The CDR3 consists of 12 residues. CDR3 amino acids: CASSEGQAKQYF. CDR3 DNA sequence: TGTGCCAGCAGCGAAGGACAGGCCAAGCAGTACTTC.

The chain recombines TRBV7-6 with TRBJ2-1; 10 bases match TRBD1. Germline V gives CDR1 SGHVS, CDR2 FNYEAQ. The CDR3 has 15 residues. With V trimmed by 5 bases and J by 6 bases, 7 bases remained unmatched. The CDR3 reads CASSPGTGVGNEQFF. The DNA of the CDR3 is TGTGCCAGCAGCCCCGGGACAGGGGTCGGCAATGAGCAGTTCTTC.

J is TRBJ2-7 and V is TRBV5-1, with 9 bases matching TRBD2. Trimming took 0 bases from V and 2 from J; bases not matched to a gene: 9. This CDR3 region has 17 residues. The germline gives CDR1 SGHRS, CDR2 YFSETQ. In nucleotides, the CDR3 is TGCGCCAGCAGCTTGGTTGGGCTAGCGGGACCGACCTACGAGCAGTACTTC. This sequence encodes CASSLVGLAGPTYEQYF.

The rearrangement joins TRBV5-4 to TRBJ2-5; D not certain. Trimming left V 2 bases short and J 9 bases short, with 17 bases between. Germline loops: CDR1 SGHNT, CDR2 YYREEE (reference sequence). The CDR3 contains 14 residues. CDR3 nucleotides: TGTGCCAGCAGCTTCGCTTCGGATGGCGAGGCCCAGTACTTC. Translation: CASSFASDGEAQYF.

In this sample, this clone turned up a few times. The rearrangement joins TRBV6-5 to TRBJ2-7; the D gene is possibly TRBD2 (7 bases). Germline V lookup: CDR1 MNHEY, CDR2 SVGAGI. The CDR3 contains 15 residues. V was trimmed by 6 bases and J by 0 bases, leaving 15 bases between them. CDR3 coding DNA: TGTGCCAGCAGCCATTCAGGGGAGGGCTCCTACGAGCAGTACTTC. Encoded protein: CASSHSGEGSYEQYF.

This clone has a handful of counts. This chain joins TRBV30 and TRBJ2-6; 9 nucleotides agree with TRBD1. Germline V gene lookup returns CDR1 GTSNPN and CDR2 SVGIG (reference sequence). Trimming cost V 4 bases and J 2 bases; bases outside gene matches: 6. The CDR3 is 16 amino acids. The CDR3 reads CAWTPGQGTGANVLTF. CDR3 coding DNA: TGTGCCTGGACTCCGGGACAGGGTACTGGGGCCAACGTCCTGACTTTC.

The rearrangement links TRBV7-2 to TRBJ2-2, with unresolved D. CDR3 length equals 15 residues. Trimming left V 5 bases short and J 2 bases short, with 12 bases between. CDR1 is SGHTA and CDR2 is FQGNSA in the germline V gene. For the CDR3, the DNA is TGTGCCAGCAGCGAACAGAGACAAAACACCGGGGAGCTGTTTTTT. Amino acid sequence: CASSEQRQNTGELFF.

This chain uses TRBV12-3 or TRBV12-4 with TRBJ1-4; D is ambiguous. Trimming shortened V by 1 base and J by 4 bases, and 4 bases separated the two germline ends. This CDR3 has 13 amino acids. The CDR3 loop is CASSLDSNEKLFF. In DNA form, the CDR3 reads TGTGCCAGCAGTTTAGACAGTAATGAAAAACTGTTTTTT.

The CDR3 loop reads CASSLVRETQYF. The CDR3 DNA sequence: TGTGCCAGCAGCTTAGTCCGAGAGACCCAGTACTTC. The genes are TRBV11-3 and TRBJ2-5; D ambiguous. The CDR3 length is 12 residues. V dropped 1 base and J dropped 4 bases, with 4 bases sitting between them. Germline loops: CDR1 SGHNT, CDR2 YENEEA.

This clone was recorded a few times. The chain recombines TRBV5-1 with TRBJ2-3; TRBD2 matches 10 bases. This CDR3 comprises 18 residues. Germline V gene sequence: CDR1 SGHRS, CDR2 YFSETQ. V was clipped by 4 bases and J by 4 bases; unmatched bases: 15. CDR3 residues: CASSLDGMGLAKSDTQYF. CDR3 nucleotides: TGCGCCAGCAGCCTGGATGGTATGGGACTAGCGAAATCAGATACGCAGTATTTT. The whole variable domain, filled in from reference TRBV5-1 and TRBJ2-3, reads KAGVTQTPRYLIKTRGQQVTLSCSPISGHRSVSWYQQTPGQGLQFLFEYFSETQRNKGNFPGRFSGRQFSNSRSEMNVSTLELGDSALYLCASSLDGMGLAKSDTQYFGPGTRLTVL.

The CDR3 DNA reads as TGTGCCAGCAGCTTAAGGGGTGCTGGGGGCTTAACGTATGGCTACACCTTC. Protein sequence: CASSLRGAGGLTYGYTF. V gene TRBV11-2 combines with J gene TRBJ1-2; weak D call: TRBD1 (6 bases). This CDR3 region has 17 residues. Per germline, CDR1 SGHAT and CDR2 FQNNGV. Trimming stripped 2 bases from V and 5 bases from J, with 21 bases between.

The chain's CDR3 is CATARRDRGGSTEAFF. DNA for the CDR3: TGTGCCACCGCCCGTCGGGACAGGGGTGGTAGCACTGAAGCTTTCTTT. This chain joins TRBV19 and TRBJ1-1, with TRBD1 matching 10 bases. From germline, CDR1 is LNHDA and CDR2 SQIVND (reference sequence). With 10 bases clipped from V and 4 bases from J, the junction kept 15 bases outside the gene matches. The CDR3 is 16 amino acids.

The genes are TRBV10-1 and TRBJ2-1; 7 nucleotides match TRBD2. V dropped 0 bases and J dropped 0; count of bases not matched to a gene: 5. The CDR3 is 17 residues long. From germline, CDR1 is WNHNN and CDR2 SYGVQD (reference sequence). The CDR3 DNA sequence: TGCGCCAGCAGTGAGTCAAGGACTAGTGACTCCTACAATGAGCAGTTCTTC. Its protein product is CASSESRTSDSYNEQFF.

V usage is TRBV27 and J usage is TRBJ2-1; D perhaps matches TRBD2 (5 bases). Germline assignment: CDR1 MNHEY and CDR2 SMNVEV (reference sequence). With 5 bases removed from V and 9 bases from J, the gap between germline ends came to 26 bases. This CDR3 region has 17 residues. Here the CDR3 reads CASSVVSQAPAGVEQFF. As DNA, the CDR3 is TGTGCCAGCAGTGTCGTTTCGCAGGCCCCAGCCGGGGTTGAGCAGTTCTTC.

The rearrangement uses TRBV10-2 and TRBJ1-5; 8 bases map to TRBD1. CDR1 is WSHSY, CDR2 SAAADI, per germline. The CDR3 contains 16 residues. V shed 5 bases and J 1 base; nucleotides not matched to a gene: 7. CDR3 in DNA: TGCGCCAGCAGTACGGCTGGACAGGGAAGCAATCAGCCCCAGCATTTT. Protein sequence: CASSTAGQGSNQPQHF.

The genes are TRBV7-9 and TRBJ1-4; D is unclear. The CDR3 runs 11 residues. V shed 3 bases and J shed 7 bases, with 3 bases lying between them. Germline V CDR1 and CDR2: SEHNR, FQNEAQ (reference sequence). The CDR3 coding sequence is TGTGCCAGCAGCTTTAGTGAAAAACTGTTTTTT. Translating it yields CASSFSEKLFF.

This clone was seen a single time. This chain links TRBV13 with TRBJ1-1; unclear D gene. V was trimmed by 1 base and J by 4 bases, leaving 7 bases between them. Germline V gene data show CDR1 as PRHDT and CDR2 as FYEKMQ (reference sequence). The CDR3 is made up of 13 amino acids. As DNA, the CDR3 is TGTGCCAGCAGCTTAGTTGCCAGCACTGAAGCTTTCTTT. It yields the protein CASSLVASTEAFF.

The V and J genes are TRBV7-9 and TRBJ2-7; D unresolved. Deletions cut 5 bases from V and 3 bases from J, with 14 bases between. The germline CDR1 and CDR2 sequences are SEHNR and FQNEAQ (reference sequence). This CDR3 spans 14 amino acids. The CDR3 DNA is TGTGCCAGCAGCCGAATAAACACCGACTACGAGCAGTACTTC. Residues: CASSRINTDYEQYF.